This TCR beta chain was sequenced during a study of T cell repertoires in cytomegalovirus infection. V lost 3 bases to trimming and J lost 11 bases, with 11 bases between them. The CDR3 spans 12 residues. The germline gives CDR1 LNHDA, CDR2 SQIVND (reference sequence). Overall study results and limits: CMV carriers with the relevant HLA were identified by cumulative public TCR beta family frequency.

Each CDR3 protein gets one entry after TCRdb re-called the reads with MiXCR. The sample lists more than 75,000 distinct CDR3 sequences; less than 30% were seen once. Turning to this clonotype: Antigen specificity is unknown.

This specimen was CD8+ T cells from cultured PBMCs, taken from culture after CMV antigen stimulation. The clonotype comes from a human donor in good health (CMV status not recorded). Some clones in this sample may be carry-over from other donors' samples. This chain joins TRBV19 and TRBJ1-5; D is perhaps TRBD1 (5 bases). CDR3 nucleotides: TGTGCCAGTAGTATGGAGGGGCTCGCCCAGCATTTT. Protein product: CASSMEGLAQHF.